The 3 T cell receptor beta chains below all came from one sample that was sequenced in a study of T cell responses to AZD1222 COVID-19 vaccine. TCRdb keeps only in-frame clones here, not all; method: immunoSEQ multiplex PCR. This sample has around 70,000 clones, with 80% found just once. The sequencing here drew on peripheral blood, taken on day 0 of AZD1222 vaccination. These receptor sequences come from an adult in good health.

The chain uses TRBV18 and TRBJ1-3; D gene ambiguous. Trimming cost V 3 bases and J 5 bases, with 14 bases left between them. The CDR3 covers 15 residues. Germline CDR1 and CDR2: KGHSH and LQKENI. The DNA of the CDR3 is TGTGCCAGCTCACCTCTCTTCCGGGAGAGAAACACCATATATTTT. This translates into CASSPLFRERNTIYF.

V usage is TRBV28 and J usage is TRBJ1-4, with D hard to call. Trimming removed 11 bases at V and 2 bases at J, with 15 bases between. Germline V gives CDR1 MDHEN, CDR2 SYDVKM. This CDR3 spans 14 amino acids. The CDR3 loop reads CAVWGGSTNEKLFF. The CDR3 DNA sequence: TGTGCCGTTTGGGGAGGTTCGACTAATGAAAAACTGTTTTTT.

The chain has TRBV7-2 and TRBJ1-1; the match to TRBD1 covers 9 bases. The V and J ends lost 4 bases and 10 bases, in that order; junction bases with no gene match: 16. This CDR3 has 16 residues. In germline, CDR1 is SGHTA, CDR2 FQGNSA. In DNA form, the CDR3 reads TGTGCCAGCAGCTCTGAACAGGGGGCGCGGGGACTTGTAGCTTTCTTT. Translated: CASSSEQGARGLVAFF.